Detailed here is one TCR beta chain. The antigen it recognizes is unknown. Within one base of it there is no much larger clone, and no base qualities were kept. From cysteine to phenylalanine, the CDR3 is 14 amino acids long. The only DNA kept is the CDR3, 42 bases in frame from the first base. V loses 5 bases at its end and J loses 3 bases; junction bases beyond the gene matches: 5. Sequences SGHRS (CDR1) and YFSETQ (CDR2) are obtained from the germline V gene. The data stem from a study of cytomegalovirus exposure and HLA in healthy donors (dated by TCRdb to about 2017). Study-level background: According to an earlier analysis of 587 of the donors, about 170 million T cells yielded 100 million or so unique TCR beta sequences and approximately 300 Gb of sequence data. All discovery cohort repertoires had been generated on a single sequencing platform. Along with the 666-subject first cohort, a separate validation cohort of over a hundred different subjects was used. Rather than using new phenotypic data, the later analysis identified candidate immune exposures from TCR beta sequences and from how often those sequences occurred across donors. Alongside the repertoire data, information on donor age, sex, ethnicity and CMV serostatus was compiled. Roughly five DR-DQ haplotypes were handled as single units for association and clustering because linkage in the cohort was strong. Among about 360 genotyped donors of the cohort, an average of around 240,000 unique TCR beta nucleotide sequences were sequenced per donor, 15% to 20% of them non-productive. Of the 350 to 400 genotyped donors, approximately 83% fell in the genetic ancestry cluster associated with self-reported Caucasian donors. In an earlier analysis of 587 of the donors, high-throughput TCR beta sequencing was used to judge whether each TCR beta V gene segment behaved as functional or pseudogenic. A later analysis re-examined previously published TCR beta repertoires from 600 to 700 donors and added high-resolution HLA genotyping to investigate patterns of TCR occurrence. In a later genetic analysis, genome-wide SNP genotypes for about three fifths of the 666 donors were used, and that subset was treated as a discovery cohort. The number of typed donors differed by locus: roughly 629-640 for A, B, C, DRB1 and DQB1; some 540 for DQA1; 600 to 610 for DPA1; and 450 to 480 for DPB1. To predict cytomegalovirus infection status, the study brought together high-throughput TCR immunosequencing, statistical association of individual TCRs with disease status, and machine learning. The aim of the study was to test whether cataloging public T cell receptors could identify signatures of past pathogen exposure. Class I and class II HLA loci were covered by the typing at four-digit resolution. The T cell repertoires of about 700 subjects were profiled by immunosequencing and related to cytomegalovirus serostatus. An early release that covered some 640 HLA-typed donors contained approximately 320 gigabases of sequencing data and around 80 million unique TCR sequences.

Study-level results and caveats: Most CMV-associated TCR beta chains appeared to be HLA-restricted in a later analysis, and the HLA associations seemed to be driven largely by CMV exposure. A later genetic analysis associated a missense DCLRE1C variant with V-gene and J-gene trimming of TCR beta chains, and an independent cohort replicated the association. A further reported finding was that TCR beta sequences accurately predicted the HLA-A and HLA-B alleles for most subjects in the first cohort. Because HLA typing was missing for some donors at each locus, association tests included only the typed subset. In an earlier analysis of some 500 of the donors, most TCR beta V segments were observed in productive rearrangements about 87% or about 30% of the time, broadly matching IMGT annotations. A later analysis found that TCR association rates varied across HLA loci, with DRB1 alleles showing the most associated TCRs and HLA-C alleles the fewest. The study gave a list of some 150 TCR beta chains associated with cytomegalovirus. A later analysis found that HLA-associated TCR beta chains were more clonally expanded and had lower generation probabilities than equally common non-associated chains. Cytomegalovirus status was reported to be diagnosed by the classifier with high specificity and sensitivity in both the original and validation cohorts. According to the authors, the approach could potentially be generalized to other disease states and immunological phenotypes. Linkage disequilibrium might explain the correlated functional status among segregating V segments, but an unknown experimental factor could not be ruled out. The 87-base-pair reads could not distinguish some IMGT-functional V segments, including TRBV6-2 and TRBV6-3, so those segments were excluded. The cohort was sequenced for TCR beta chains only, and without alpha or paired-chain data the features that could be detected were limited. Sequencing depth was assumed to be roughly uniform across donors in the presence/absence analyses, though that assumption may not hold. While some public TCRs were present in many individuals, most TCR sequences turned up only very rarely across donors. Three of the identified cytomegalovirus-associated TCR beta chains were confirmed in vitro to be specific for cytomegalovirus antigens. A later genetic analysis reported fewer N-insertions in productive TCRs among donors in an Asian-associated ancestry cluster than the approximately 670-donor mean. A cluster of highly shared sequence variants was judged likely to be a technical artifact of the sequencing pipeline. CMV serostatus was the only immune exposure information available for the cohort. At a false discovery rate of 0.05, a later analysis linked approximately 18,000 TCR beta sequences to specific HLA alleles. When HLA alleles, especially DR and DQ, strongly co-occurred, attributing TCR associations to individual alleles was difficult. The earlier analysis of 587 of the donors excluded 15 to 20 rarely observed V segments, including chromosome 9 orphons, because counts were too low. Several of the top co-occurrence clusters appeared to be linked to parvovirus B19, influenza, CMV and Epstein-Barr virus, according to a later analysis.

Libraries were constructed by the immunoSEQ multiplex PCR assay. The multiplex PCR relied on a mix of 60 forward primers for TCR Vbeta segments and 13 reverse primers for TCR Jbeta segments. A multiplex PCR assay on genomic DNA amplified the CDR3 region of rearranged TCR beta genes. On the Illumina HiSeq System, the amplified TCR beta libraries were sequenced as 87-base-pair reads. Per the source publication's procedure: Across the 600 to 700 repertoires, a later analysis counted around 80 million unique TCR beta chains, 9 million to 14 million of which were shared by at least two donors. A nearest-neighbor algorithm error-corrected the raw reads and collapsed the reads into unique sequences, merging closely related sequences to remove PCR and sequencing errors. Alignment of CDR3 sequences to IMGT reference sequences was used to assign V, D and J gene segments. Each retained sequence needed at least a six-nucleotide match to both a V gene segment and a J gene segment. Rearrangements were called productive when the CDR3 lacked stop codons and stayed in frame with V and J; all others were non-productive. Following IMGT convention, CDR3 was defined as the stretch from the second conserved V-encoded cysteine up to the conserved J-encoded phenylalanine. The earlier analysis of 587 of the donors excluded any sequence lacking an unambiguous match to a single V gene segment. In an earlier analysis of several hundred of the donors, V segments were called functional above 56.7% productive rearrangements and were called segregating when the between-donor standard deviation exceeded 5%. A statistical classification framework was developed to diagnose cytomegalovirus status using the catalog of TCR beta chain sequences. In a later analysis, V and J genes were assigned by comparing TCR nucleotide sequences against IMGT/GENE-DB human TR gene sequences. In a later analysis, CDR3 sequences and most-parsimonious VDJ recombination scenarios were assigned using the TCRdist pipeline. A later analysis defined each TCR beta chain by its CDR3 amino acid sequence plus V-gene family, and excluded reads lacking a unique V-gene family. As a way to deal with suspected cross-contamination and a sequencing artifact, a later analysis dropped more than 500 nucleotide sequences that were highly shared and had low generation probability. In a later analysis, a clonal expansion index for each public chain was calculated from normalized within-repertoire ranks of inferred template counts. A later analysis computed generation probabilities with a VDJ recombination model fitted to out-of-frame rearrangements, and checked the results against IGoR. In a later analysis, TCR-TCR, TCR-HLA and TCR-CMV co-occurrence was scored with hypergeometric tests, and a repertoire-size bias correction was applied to TCR pairs. In a later analysis, false discovery rates were estimated by permuting HLA or CMV assignments 20 times. In a later analysis, co-occurring TCRs were grouped using DBSCAN, and TCRdist sequence similarity was added for clustering within HLA-allele-positive subsets. Repertoires with fewer than 30,000 or more than 120,000 public chains were left out of co-occurrence clustering, as were about 5 repertoires with anomalous nucleotide sharing. Drawn from immuneACCESS, this table holds only the in-frame rearrangements with V and J called that TCRdb kept. Clones are partly lost; checked studies trace under half to an unresolved V gene and leave the rest unexplained. The DNA gave D and trimming, while V, J and clone size come from that table. The sample records roughly 190,000 clones, 81% of which are singletons. About 1.8% of the sample belongs to the ten largest clones.

The cohort comprised some 680 healthy bone marrow donors. At the time of sampling, all cohort members were nominally healthy, though unrecorded immune exposures were likely present. The donor tested CMV seronegative and was one of the 352 seronegative cohort members. Every donor gave a peripheral blood sample, and the peripheral blood mononuclear cells from that sample were used for TCR beta sequencing. Genomic DNA extraction from the blood cell samples was performed with the Qiagen DNeasy Blood Extraction Kit. The material sequenced was PBMCs. The TCR comes from a man between 18 and 35 years old in good health and CMV-seronegative. In this chain, TRBV5-1 is recombined with TRBJ2-3; 8 bases in the middle match TRBD1. CDR3 region: CASRTGVLTDTQYF. Read as DNA, the sequence is TGCGCCAGCAGGACAGGGGTATTGACAGATACGCAGTATTTT.